A selection of T cell receptor beta chains follows, all from one sample in a study of T cells in localized non-small cell lung cancer. Assay used: immunoSEQ multiplex PCR; TCRdb lists only in-frame clones, some missing. Of 50,000 to 55,000 clones listed, more than 85% are singletons. The sequenced sample was PBMCs, obtained before any cancer treatment. These receptors were obtained from a female donor with stage II lung adenocarcinoma. The CDR3 runs from the conserved cysteine through the conserved F or W. The order of the fields is J gene, V gene, clone size, D gene, CDR3 DNA, CDR3 protein. D genes are given only for firm matches. Not all rows give a size; the values are once, few, many and, for expanded clones, a class.

TRBJ2-3 | TRBV2 | NA | NA | TGTGCCAGCAGTGACCGGCTAGTTACAGATACGCAGTATTTT | CASSDRLVTDTQYF
TRBJ1-1 | TRBV30 | few | NA | TGTGCCTGGAGATTAACCTTAGAAGGCACTGAAGCTTTCTTT | CAWRLTLEGTEAFF
TRBJ2-2 | TRBV27 | NA | TRBD1 | TGTGCCAGCACCCAGGGGGCGGGTAGCACCGGGGAGCTGTTTTTT | CASTQGAGSTGELFF
TRBJ2-5 | TRBV7-3 | NA | NA | TGTGCCAGCAACCTCACGGGGCAGCCTCGGTTGTCTCGGGAGACCCAGTACTTC | CASNLTGQPRLSRETQYF
TRBJ2-1 | TRBV19 | NA | NA | TGTGCCAGTAGTATAGCACGGGGGACATACAATGAGCAGTTCTTC | CASSIARGTYNEQFF
TRBJ1-2 | TRBV11-2 | NA | NA | TGTGCCAGCAGCTCCGAGACGGGAGGCTACACCTTC | CASSSETGGYTF
TRBJ2-5 | TRBV10-1 | few | NA | TGCGCCAGCAGTGACTCGTGGGGGACCCAGTACTTC | CASSDSWGTQYF
TRBJ1-5 | TRBV2 | NA | NA | TGTGCCAGCAGTGAATCTGTTGAGCCCCAGCATTTT | CASSESVEPQHF
TRBJ2-5 | TRBV7-8 | once | NA | TGTGCCAGCAGATCCGATTTTACGGGGCGAGAGACCCAGTACTTC | CASRSDFTGRETQYF
TRBJ2-7 | TRBV5-5 | few | NA | TGTGCCAGCAGCTCCGGGGCCTACGGGGACGAGCAGTACTTC | CASSSGAYGDEQYF
TRBJ1-1 | TRBV29-1 | NA | NA | TGCAGCGTTGAAGAATCTCCAGGGTGGGATAATGGTGAAGCTTTCTTT | CSVEESPGWDNGEAFF
TRBJ1-2 | TRBV5-1 | NA | TRBD1 | TGCGCCAGCAGCTTAGAGGGACAGGGGCACCTCTATGGCTACACCTTC | CASSLEGQGHLYGYTF
TRBJ2-1 | TRBV2 | NA | TRBD2 | TGTGCCAGCAGGACGACTAGCGGGGGGTTTGTTAACAATGAGCAGTTCTTC | CASRTTSGGFVNNEQFF
TRBJ1-1 | TRBV29-1 | few | TRBD1 | TGCAGCGTGGCGACAGGGTTCGGCACTGAAGCTTTCTTT | CSVATGFGTEAFF
TRBJ1-1 | TRBV4-1 | NA | TRBD1 | TGCGCCAGCAGCCACCGAAACAGGGGAATGAACACTGAAGCTTTCTTT | CASSHRNRGMNTEAFF
TRBJ2-7 | TRBV6-6 | NA | NA | TGTGCCAGCAGTTACGATAGGCCGGGGATCCACGAGCAGTACTTC | CASSYDRPGIHEQYF
TRBJ1-2 | TRBV14 | NA | TRBD1 | TGTGCCAGCAGCCAAGCCGGAACAGGGGGAAGAGGCTACACCTTC | CASSQAGTGGRGYTF
TRBJ2-5 | TRBV4-2 | NA | NA | TGTGCCAGCAGCCAAGCCGGGTCGGAGACCCAGTACTTC | CASSQAGSETQYF
TRBJ1-6 | TRBV6-5 | NA | TRBD1 | TGTGCCAGCACCGCGACAGGGTACAATTCACCCCTCCACTTT | CASTATGYNSPLHF
TRBJ2-2 | TRBV2 | NA | TRBD2 | TGTGCCAGCAGGGAAGCTAGCGGGGGGGCCGGGGAGCTGTTTTTT | CASREASGGAGELFF
TRBJ2-6 | TRBV10-2 | NA | NA | TGCGCCAGCAGTGAGGGGGAAGGTGCTGGGGCCAACGTCCTGACTTTC | CASSEGEGAGANVLTF
TRBJ2-3 | TRBV7-9 | NA | TRBD1 | TGTGCCAGCAGTAAGACAGGGAGCACAGATACGCAGTATTTT | CASSKTGSTDTQYF
TRBJ1-5 | TRBV19 | NA | TRBD1 | TGTGCCAGCGGCCTAGACAGGGGTAGCAATCAGCCCCAGCATTTT | CASGLDRGSNQPQHF
TRBJ1-6 | TRBV11-3 | NA | NA | TGTGCCAGCAGCTTAGGGTCCTATAATTCACCCCTCCACTTT | CASSLGSYNSPLHF
TRBJ1-1 | TRBV19 | NA | NA | TGTGCCAGTAGCAACCTTAGGGGGGTAGCTGAAGCTTTCTTT | CASSNLRGVAEAFF
TRBJ1-1 | TRBV18 | NA | TRBD1 | TGTGCCAGCTCACCACCGACAGGGGTGAACACTGAAGCTTTCTTT | CASSPPTGVNTEAFF
TRBJ2-7 | TRBV5-6 | NA | NA | TGTGCCAGCAGCCTACAGGGTGCCTCCTACGAGCAGTACTTC | CASSLQGASYEQYF
TRBJ1-2 | TRBV5-4 | NA | TRBD1 | TGTGCCAGCAGCACTACGGGACAGGGGTTTGGCTATGGCTACACCTTC | CASSTTGQGFGYGYTF
TRBJ2-2 | TRBV2 | NA | TRBD1 | TGTGCCAGTTCGGTCGGACAGGGGGCAGGGGGGGAGCTGTTTTTT | CASSVGQGAGGELFF
TRBJ2-7 | TRBV2 | few | NA | TGTGCCACCACGGCGGGGTCCTACGAGCAGTACTTC | CATTAGSYEQYF
TRBJ2-3 | TRBV2 | NA | NA | TGTGCCAGCAGTGAAAGTGGAGATACGCAGTATTTT | CASSESGDTQYF
TRBJ1-2 | TRBV27 | NA | TRBD1 | TGTGCCAGCAGTGGACGAGGACAGGGAAATGGCTACACCTTC | CASSGRGQGNGYTF
TRBJ1-2 | TRBV27 | medium-sized | NA | TGTGCCAGCAGACCAGCCGGGACTATCTATGGCTACACCTTC | CASRPAGTIYGYTF
TRBJ2-7 | TRBV6-6 | NA | TRBD2 | TGTGCCAGCAGTTACATGACTAGCGGGATCTACGAGCAGTACTTC | CASSYMTSGIYEQYF
TRBJ1-1 | TRBV19 | NA | NA | TGTGCCAGTAGTATAGATCTGTTGGGGGGGTATCAGGGTGAAGCTTTCTTT | CASSIDLLGGYQGEAFF
TRBJ2-7 | TRBV11-2 | NA | NA | TGTGCCAGCAGCTTAGACGGCACCTACGAGCAGTACTTC | CASSLDGTYEQYF
TRBJ2-7 | TRBV5-4 | once | TRBD1 | TGTGCCAGCAGCTCAGGACAGGGGTCTTCCTCTTACGAGCAGTACTTC | CASSSGQGSSSYEQYF
TRBJ2-2 | TRBV9 | NA | TRBD1 | TGTGCCAGCAGCTCCAAGTGGACAGGGACGAACACCGGGGAGCTGTTTTTT | CASSSKWTGTNTGELFF
TRBJ2-5 | TRBV4-1 | once | NA | TGCGCCAGCAGCCAATCGCTCCCGGGAGAGACCCAGTACTTC | CASSQSLPGETQYF
TRBJ1-5 | TRBV28 | NA | TRBD1 | TGTGCCAGCAGGCTAGGGACAGTGAATAGCAATCAGCCCCAGCATTTT | CASRLGTVNSNQPQHF
TRBJ2-1 | TRBV11-3 | NA | NA | TGTGCCAGCAGCTTAAGGGCAGGGTCAGTTCACGAGCAGTTCTTC | CASSLRAGSVHEQFF
TRBJ2-2 | TRBV7-6 | NA | NA | TGTGCCAGCAGCGGTAGGGGGCTAGCGGGGAACACCGGGGAGCTGTTTTTT | CASSGRGLAGNTGELFF
TRBJ1-1 | TRBV13 | NA | TRBD1 | TGTGCCAGCAGCATCACAGGGGGCCGAACTGAAGCTTTCTTT | CASSITGGRTEAFF
TRBJ1-2 | TRBV27 | NA | NA | TGTGCCAGCAGTCCTCAGACAGGATACTATGGCTACACCTTC | CASSPQTGYYGYTF
TRBJ2-2 | TRBV7-7 | NA | TRBD1 | TGTGCCAGCGGACAGGAGGACACCGGGGAGCTGTTTTTT | CASGQEDTGELFF
TRBJ1-5 | TRBV7-8 | NA | NA | TGTGCCAGCAGCTTAGCGGGGGGTGTCAATCAGCCCCAGCATTTT | CASSLAGGVNQPQHF
TRBJ1-3 | TRBV5-1 | NA | NA | TGCGCCAGCAGCTTGGCAGGCACGACTGGAAACACCATATATTTT | CASSLAGTTGNTIYF
TRBJ1-4 | TRBV30 | NA | NA | TGTGCCTGGAGTGCAGGGACGGCTAATGAAAAACTGTTTTTT | CAWSAGTANEKLFF
TRBJ1-4 | TRBV5-4 | NA | NA | TGTGCCAGCAGCCTTGGGGGGCCTGGGGAAAAACTGTTTTTT | CASSLGGPGEKLFF
TRBJ1-1 | TRBV5-5 | once | NA | TGTGCCAGCAGCTTGGCCCATACAGGGAACACTGAAGCTTTCTTT | CASSLAHTGNTEAFF
TRBJ2-5 | TRBV27 | NA | NA | TGTGCCACCGGCCCTGTGGAAGAGACCCAGTACTTC | CATGPVEETQYF
TRBJ2-1 | TRBV5-1 | NA | TRBD2 | TGCGCCAGCAGCTTAGGTCTAGCGGGGAAGAGCTCCTACAATGAGCAGTTCTTC | CASSLGLAGKSSYNEQFF
TRBJ1-6 | TRBV13 | NA | NA | TGTGCCAGCAGCTTAAGGGCAGAGGTTAATTCACCCCTCCACTTT | CASSLRAEVNSPLHF
TRBJ1-2 | TRBV29-1 | NA | NA | TGCAGCGTTGGGACCGACCCTGGGTATGGCTACACCTTC | CSVGTDPGYGYTF
TRBJ2-1 | TRBV5-1 | few | NA | TGCGCCAGCAGCTTTTCGTCGGGGGTGGGCAATGAGCAGTTCTTC | CASSFSSGVGNEQFF